The clone carrying this T cell receptor (beta chain) was counted ten times or more. Its antigen remains unidentified. Amplified regions were TCR beta CDR3 sequences from RNA transcripts. HTBI primers were employed in a first-round RT-PCR of the TCR CDR3. TCRdb ran MiXCR on the multiplex PCR reads and lists one entry per CDR3 protein. The sample holds roughly 510,000 distinct CDR3 sequences; over 35% are singletons and the top ten take about 45%. This sample is drawn from a study of T cells in Graves' hyperthyroidism and ophthalmopathy. Study-wide points: Ophthalmopathy could be told apart from stable hyperthyroidism with a 13 V-J model.

The CDR3 runs to 14 residues. V lost 7 bases and J lost 8; bases outside the gene matches: 8. Germline loops: CDR1 SGHTA, CDR2 FQGNSA. The TCR comes from an adult woman with Graves' disease, either hyperthyroidism or ophthalmopathy (not recorded which). The chain recombines TRBV7-2 with TRBJ1-1; TRBD1 agrees at 12 bases. The sequencing input was peripheral blood or thyroid tissue (not recorded which). The CDR3 loop is CASNKGGQGAEAFF. The CDR3 DNA reads TGTGCCAGCAACAAAGGGGGACAGGGGGCGGAAGCTTTCTTT.